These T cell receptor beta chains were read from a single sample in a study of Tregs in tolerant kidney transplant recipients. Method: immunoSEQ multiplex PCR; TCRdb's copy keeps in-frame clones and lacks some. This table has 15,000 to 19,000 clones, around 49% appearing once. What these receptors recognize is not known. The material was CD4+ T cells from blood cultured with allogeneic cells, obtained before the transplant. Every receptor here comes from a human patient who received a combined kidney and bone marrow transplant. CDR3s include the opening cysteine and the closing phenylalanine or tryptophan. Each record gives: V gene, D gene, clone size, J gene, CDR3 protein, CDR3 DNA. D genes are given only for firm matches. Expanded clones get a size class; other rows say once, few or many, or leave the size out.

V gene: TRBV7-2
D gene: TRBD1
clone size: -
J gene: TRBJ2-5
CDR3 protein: CASSPKDRARETQYF
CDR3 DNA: TGTGCCAGCAGCCCTAAGGACAGGGCGAGGGAGACCCAGTACTTC

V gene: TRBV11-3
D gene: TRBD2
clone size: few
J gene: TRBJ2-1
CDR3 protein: CASSSSGGGGEQFF
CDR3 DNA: TGTGCCAGCAGCTCGAGCGGGGGAGGTGGTGAGCAGTTCTTC

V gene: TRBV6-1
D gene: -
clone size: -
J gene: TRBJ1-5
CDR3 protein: CASSYGPVSQHF
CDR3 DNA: TGTGCCAGCAGCTATGGGCCAGTCTCCCAGCATTTT

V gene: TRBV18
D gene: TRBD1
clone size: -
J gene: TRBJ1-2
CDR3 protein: CASSPGGQGRGYTF
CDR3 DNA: TGTGCCAGCTCACCAGGAGGACAGGGCCGAGGCTACACCTTC

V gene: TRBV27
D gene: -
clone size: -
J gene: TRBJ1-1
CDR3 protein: CASSLGRNTEAFF
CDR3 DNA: TGTGCCAGCAGTTTGGGGAGGAACACTGAAGCTTTCTTT

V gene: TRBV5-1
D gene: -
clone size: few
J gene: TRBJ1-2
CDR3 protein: CASRPVTGTNLGYGYTF
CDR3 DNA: TGCGCCAGCAGACCCGTCACAGGGACTAATCTGGGGTATGGCTACACCTTC

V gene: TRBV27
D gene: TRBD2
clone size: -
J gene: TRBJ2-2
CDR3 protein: CASHRLAGGNTGELFF
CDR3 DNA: TGTGCCAGTCATCGACTAGCGGGAGGGAACACCGGGGAGCTGTTTTTT

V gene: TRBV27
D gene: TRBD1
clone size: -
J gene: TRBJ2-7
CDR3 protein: CASSPGQGMYEQYF
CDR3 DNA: TGTGCCAGCAGCCCGGGACAGGGTATGTACGAGCAGTACTTC

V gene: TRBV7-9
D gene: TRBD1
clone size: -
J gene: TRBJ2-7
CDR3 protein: CASSLRDRGLYEQYF
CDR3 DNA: TGTGCCAGCAGCCTCCGGGACAGGGGGCTCTACGAGCAGTACTTC

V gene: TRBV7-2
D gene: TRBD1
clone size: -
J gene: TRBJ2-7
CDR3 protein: CASSLDFQGATYEQYF
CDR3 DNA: TGTGCCAGCAGCTTAGATTTCCAGGGGGCTACCTACGAGCAGTACTTC

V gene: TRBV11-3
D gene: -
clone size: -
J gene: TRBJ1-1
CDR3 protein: CASSLDSPTEAFF
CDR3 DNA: TGTGCCAGCAGCTTGGACAGCCCCACTGAAGCTTTCTTT

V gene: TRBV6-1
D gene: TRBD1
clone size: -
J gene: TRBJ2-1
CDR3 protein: CASSRTGGYNEQFF
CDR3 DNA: TGTGCCAGCAGTCGGACAGGGGGCTACAATGAGCAGTTCTTC

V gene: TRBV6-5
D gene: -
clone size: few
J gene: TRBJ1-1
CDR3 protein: CASSVFYRANTEAFF
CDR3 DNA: TGTGCCAGCAGTGTTTTCTACAGGGCCAACACTGAAGCTTTCTTT

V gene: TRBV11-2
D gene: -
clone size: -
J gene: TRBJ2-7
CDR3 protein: CASSWGPSSYEQYF
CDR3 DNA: TGTGCCAGCAGCTGGGGGCCTAGCTCCTACGAGCAGTACTTC

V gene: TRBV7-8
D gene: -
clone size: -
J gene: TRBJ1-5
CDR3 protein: CASSYHRNQPQHF
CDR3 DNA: TGTGCCAGCAGCTATCACAGAAATCAGCCCCAGCATTTT

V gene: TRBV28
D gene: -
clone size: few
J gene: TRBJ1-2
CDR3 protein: CASSRTIQVLGYGYTF
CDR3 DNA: TGTGCCAGCAGCCGCACAATACAGGTCTTGGGCTATGGCTACACCTTC

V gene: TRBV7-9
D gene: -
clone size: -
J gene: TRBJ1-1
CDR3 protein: CASRPRAPGTEAFF
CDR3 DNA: TGTGCCAGCAGACCCAGGGCCCCAGGGACTGAAGCTTTCTTT

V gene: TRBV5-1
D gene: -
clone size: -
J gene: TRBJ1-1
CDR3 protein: CASSGPGNQNTEAFF
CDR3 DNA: TGCGCCAGCAGCGGACCCGGGAACCAGAACACTGAAGCTTTCTTT

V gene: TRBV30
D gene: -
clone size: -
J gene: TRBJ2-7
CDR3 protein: CAWRPGAYEQYF
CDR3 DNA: TGTGCCTGGAGGCCAGGGGCCTACGAGCAGTACTTC

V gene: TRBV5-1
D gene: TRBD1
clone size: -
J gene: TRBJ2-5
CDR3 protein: CASSKGQGAYETQYF
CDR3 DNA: TGCGCCAGCAGTAAGGGACAGGGGGCCTATGAGACCCAGTACTTC

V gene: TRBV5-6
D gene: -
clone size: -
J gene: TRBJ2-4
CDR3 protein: CASRGRVGIQYF
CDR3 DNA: TGTGCCAGCAGGGGGCGCGTTGGCATTCAGTACTTC

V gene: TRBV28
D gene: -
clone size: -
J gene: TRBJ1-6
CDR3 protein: CASRSYSPLNSPLHF
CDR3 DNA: TGTGCCAGCAGAAGTTACAGCCCTCTTAATTCCCCCCTCCACTTT

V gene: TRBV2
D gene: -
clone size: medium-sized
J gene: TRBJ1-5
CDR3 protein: CASSVWGHQPQHF
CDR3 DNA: TGTGCCAGCAGTGTCTGGGGGCATCAGCCCCAGCATTTT

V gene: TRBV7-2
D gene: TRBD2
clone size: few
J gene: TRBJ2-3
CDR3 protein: CASSPSGRGVETDTQYF
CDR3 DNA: TGTGCCAGCAGCCCGAGCGGGCGGGGGGTAGAAACAGATACGCAGTATTTT

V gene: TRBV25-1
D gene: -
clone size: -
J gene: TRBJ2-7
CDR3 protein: CASTGGYEQYF
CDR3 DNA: TGTGCCAGCACGGGCGGGTACGAGCAGTACTTC

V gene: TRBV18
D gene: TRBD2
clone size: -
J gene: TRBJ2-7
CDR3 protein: CASSPNTGTSGSVQYF
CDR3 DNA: TGTGCCAGCTCACCAAACACCGGGACTAGCGGGAGTGTGCAGTACTTC

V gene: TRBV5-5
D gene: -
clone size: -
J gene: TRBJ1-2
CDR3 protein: CASSPRVDYGYTF
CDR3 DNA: TGTGCCAGCAGCCCGAGGGTTGACTATGGCTACACCTTC

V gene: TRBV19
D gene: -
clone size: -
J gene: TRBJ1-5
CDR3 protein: CASKKTNQPQHF
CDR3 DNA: TGTGCCAGTAAGAAGACAAACCAGCCCCAGCATTTT

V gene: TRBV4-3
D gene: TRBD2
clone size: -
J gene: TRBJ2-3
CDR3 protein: CASSHQFKSGSWIDTQYF
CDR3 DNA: TGCGCCAGCAGCCACCAATTCAAGAGCGGGAGCTGGATAGATACGCAGTATTTT

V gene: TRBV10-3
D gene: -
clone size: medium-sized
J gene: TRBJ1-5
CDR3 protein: CAISESTVRSGQPQHF
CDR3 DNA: TGTGCCATCAGTGAGTCTACGGTTAGGAGTGGTCAGCCCCAGCATTTT

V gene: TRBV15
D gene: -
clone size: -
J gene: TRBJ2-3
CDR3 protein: CATSRDAGGTDTQYF
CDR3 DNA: TGTGCCACCAGCAGAGATGCAGGGGGCACAGATACGCAGTATTTT

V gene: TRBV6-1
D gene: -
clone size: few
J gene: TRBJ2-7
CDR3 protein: CASSLRVTYEQYF
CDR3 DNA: TGTGCCAGCAGTCTCAGGGTTACCTACGAGCAGTACTTC

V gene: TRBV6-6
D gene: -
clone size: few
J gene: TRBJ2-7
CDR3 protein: CASRKQGIEQYF
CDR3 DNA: TGTGCCAGCAGAAAACAGGGAATCGAGCAGTACTTC

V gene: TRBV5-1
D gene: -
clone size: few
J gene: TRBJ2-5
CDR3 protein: CASSLLSLQETQYF
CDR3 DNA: TGCGCCAGCAGCTTGTTGAGCCTGCAAGAGACCCAGTACTTC

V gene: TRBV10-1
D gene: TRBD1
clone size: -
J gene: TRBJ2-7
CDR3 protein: CASSESREGQGYHEQYF
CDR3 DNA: TGCGCCAGCAGTGAGTCGAGAGAGGGACAGGGGTACCACGAGCAGTACTTC

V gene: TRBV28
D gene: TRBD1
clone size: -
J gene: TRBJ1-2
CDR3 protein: CASRFRQGARYGYTF
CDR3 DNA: TGTGCCAGCAGGTTTCGACAGGGGGCTCGGTATGGCTACACCTTC

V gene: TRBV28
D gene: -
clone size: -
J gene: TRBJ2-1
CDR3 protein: CASSLGQDEQFF
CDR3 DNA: TGTGCCAGCAGTTTAGGGCAGGATGAGCAGTTCTTC

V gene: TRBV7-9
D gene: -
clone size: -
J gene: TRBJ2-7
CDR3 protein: CASGGGAAAGEQYF
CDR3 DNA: TGTGCCAGCGGAGGGGGGGCTGCCGCGGGGGAGCAGTACTTC

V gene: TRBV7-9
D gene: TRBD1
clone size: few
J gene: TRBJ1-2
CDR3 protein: CASSLGPAGGGYTF
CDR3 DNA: TGTGCCAGCAGCTTAGGTCCGGCAGGGGGCGGCTACACCTTC

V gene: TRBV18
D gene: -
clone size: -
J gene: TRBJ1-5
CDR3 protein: CASSPRTDNQPQHF
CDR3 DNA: TGTGCCAGCTCACCCAGGACAGATAATCAGCCCCAGCATTTT

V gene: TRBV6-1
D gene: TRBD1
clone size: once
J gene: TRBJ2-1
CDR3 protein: CALTPGQAYNEQFF
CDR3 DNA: TGTGCCTTAACTCCGGGACAGGCATACAATGAGCAGTTCTTC

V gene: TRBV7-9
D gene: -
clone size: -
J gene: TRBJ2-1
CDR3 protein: CASSLGGGTYNEQFF
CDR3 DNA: TGTGCCAGCAGCTTAGGAGGCGGGACCTACAATGAGCAGTTCTTC

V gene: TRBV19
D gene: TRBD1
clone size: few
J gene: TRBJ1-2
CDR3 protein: CASSTSGTGYGYTF
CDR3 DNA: TGTGCCAGTAGTACCTCCGGGACAGGGTATGGCTACACCTTC

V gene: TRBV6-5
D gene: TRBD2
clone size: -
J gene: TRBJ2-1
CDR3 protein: CASSRQTSGSAEQFF
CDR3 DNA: TGTGCCAGCAGTCGCCAGACTAGCGGGAGTGCTGAGCAGTTCTTC

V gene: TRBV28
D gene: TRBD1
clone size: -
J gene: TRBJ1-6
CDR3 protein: CASSGGTGLSSPLHF
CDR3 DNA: TGTGCCAGCAGTGGCGGGACAGGGCTGAGTTCCCCCCTCCACTTT

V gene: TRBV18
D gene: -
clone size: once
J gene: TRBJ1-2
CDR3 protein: CASSPPGFGYTF
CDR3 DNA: TGTGCCAGCTCACCACCCGGGTTCGGCTACACCTTC

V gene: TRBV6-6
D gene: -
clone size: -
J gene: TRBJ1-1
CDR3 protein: CASSVVGGSTEAFF
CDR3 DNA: TGTGCCAGCAGTGTCGTCGGAGGCAGCACTGAAGCTTTCTTT